These 18 T cell receptor beta chains were all obtained from the same sample, sequenced in a study of cytomegalovirus exposure and HLA in healthy donors. It was with 60 Vbeta and 13 Jbeta primers that the PCR ran. Libraries were prepared by immunoSEQ multiplex PCR; TCRdb keeps only in-frame clonotypes and omits some of them. The sample has 110,000 to 150,000 clones; around 82% are singletons. Material: PBMCs. Receptors were obtained from a female donor in good health and CMV-seronegative.

The chain links TRBV2 to TRBJ1-2; the match to TRBD1 covers 9 bases. Per germline, CDR1 SNHLY and CDR2 FYNNEI. The trim removed 3 bases at V and 1 base at J, leaving 6 bases unmatched. The CDR3 runs to 16 residues. The CDR3 nucleotides read TGTGCCAGCAGTGACCTCCGGGACAGGGATAACTATGGCTACACCTTC. It yields the protein CASSDLRDRDNYGYTF.

This clone was counted a few times. The chain links TRBV4-2 to TRBJ2-6; TRBD1 matches at 7 bases. The CDR3 loop spans 17 amino acids. V lost 8 bases and J lost 0; bases outside the gene matches: 10. Germline lookup yields CDR1 LGHNA and CDR2 YNFKEQ. As DNA, the CDR3 is TGTGCCAGCCTGGGACAGTCAGAATCCTCTGGGGCCAACGTCCTGACTTTC. Protein product: CASLGQSESSGANVLTF.

The chain uses TRBV5-1 and TRBJ2-2, with 10 bases identical to TRBD2. Looked up from germline, CDR1 is SGHRS and CDR2 is YFSETQ. Trimming cost V 1 base and J 6 bases; bases outside gene matches: 3. This CDR3 has 15 residues. The CDR3 is CASSLRTSGSGELFF. CDR3 nucleotides: TGCGCCAGCAGCTTGCGGACTAGCGGATCCGGGGAGCTGTTTTTT.

The V call is TRBV9, the J call TRBJ2-1; no clear D. Germline values: CDR1 SGDLS, CDR2 YYNGEE. The length of the CDR3 is 16 residues. The germline V and J ends were trimmed by 3 bases and 4 bases, with 17 bases remaining between them. As DNA, the CDR3 is TGTGCCAGCAGCGCGGTTCGGGTAGGATGGTACAATGAGCAGTTCTTC. Its protein product is CASSAVRVGWYNEQFF.

The sample holds a few counts of this clone. V gene TRBV19 combines with J gene TRBJ2-6, with no clear D. Trimming removed 4 bases from V and 0 bases from J, with 22 bases in between. Germline V gene data show CDR1 as LNHDA and CDR2 as SQIVND (reference sequence). The CDR3 covers 20 residues. The CDR3: CASSRSGSLTQSSGANVLTF. The CDR3 DNA follows: TGTGCCAGTAGTAGATCCGGGTCGCTAACTCAAAGCTCTGGGGCCAACGTCCTGACTTTC.

The chain employs TRBV30 and TRBJ1-1; D gene ambiguous. The germline V and J ends were trimmed by 4 bases and 1 base, with 7 bases remaining between them. Germline V lookup: CDR1 GTSNPN, CDR2 SVGIG (reference sequence). This CDR3 is built from 12 residues. The CDR3 protein is CAWNVRNTEAFF. In DNA form, the CDR3 reads TGTGCCTGGAACGTGAGGAACACTGAAGCTTTCTTT.

The J gene is TRBJ2-6, the V gene TRBV5-1, with 10 bases fitting TRBD1. This CDR3 is 18 amino acids long. Per germline, CDR1 SGHRS and CDR2 YFSETQ. V lost 3 bases and J lost 0; bases outside the gene matches: 6. The CDR3 spells CASSSGQGTSSGANVLTF. The CDR3 DNA is TGCGCCAGCAGCTCGGGACAGGGGACGAGCTCTGGGGCCAACGTCCTGACTTTC. Full variable domain (missing parts from reference TRBV5-1 and TRBJ2-6): KAGVTQTPRYLIKTRGQQVTLSCSPISGHRSVSWYQQTPGQGLQFLFEYFSETQRNKGNFPGRFSGRQFSNSRSEMNVSTLELGDSALYLCASSSGQGTSSGANVLTFGAGSRLTVL.

The V gene is TRBV30, the J gene TRBJ2-1; D uncertain. V was clipped by 1 base and J by 10 bases, with 11 bases between them. Germline V CDR1 and CDR2: GTSNPN, SVGIG (reference sequence). CDR3 size: 12 residues. CDR3 loop: CAWSGPTQEQFF. DNA of the CDR3: TGTGCCTGGAGTGGCCCCACTCAAGAGCAGTTCTTC.

The chain combines TRBV30 with TRBJ1-5, with D uncertain. V was pared by 2 bases and J by 7 bases, with 12 bases between. This CDR3 contains 13 residues. Germline V gene lookup returns CDR1 GTSNPN and CDR2 SVGIG (reference sequence). CDR3 region: CAWSFGSGQPQHF. CDR3 coding DNA: TGTGCCTGGAGTTTCGGGTCCGGGCAGCCCCAGCATTTT.

V is TRBV11-2 and J is TRBJ1-2; D is unresolved. Germline CDR1 is SGHAT and CDR2 is FQNNGV. V shed 0 bases and J shed 6 bases, with 5 bases lying between them. The CDR3 totals 12 residues. The CDR3 region has the DNA TGTGCCAGCAGCTTAGAGGCCCATGGCTACACCTTC. It specifies CASSLEAHGYTF.

A single count supports this clone. V is TRBV4-1 and J is TRBJ1-4; D is ambiguous. This CDR3 is built from 14 residues. CDR1 and CDR2 (germline): MGHRA, YSYEKL. Between the trimmed V and J ends, which lost 4 bases and 6 bases, there was a span of 12 bases. The CDR3 spells CASSLRNGDEKLFF. CDR3 nucleotide sequence: TGCGCCAGCAGCCTACGAAACGGGGATGAAAAACTGTTTTTT.

CDR3 sequence (DNA): TGCGCCAGCAGCCAAGAAAGAGGGGGCCCCCACTATGGCTACACCTTC. Translated, it gives CASSQERGGPHYGYTF. The V and J genes are TRBV4-1 and TRBJ1-2; 7 bases fit TRBD1. The CDR3 loop spans 16 amino acids. Germline V lookup: CDR1 MGHRA, CDR2 YSYEKL. The J segment lost 3 bases and the V segment lost 0 bases, leaving 7 bases of the junction unmatched.

The V gene is TRBV28, the J gene TRBJ2-7, with 10 positions matching TRBD1. Germline CDR1 and CDR2: MDHEN and SYDVKM. The V gene end was trimmed by 5 bases and the J gene end by 4 bases; junction bases not matched to a gene: 8. The CDR3 has 15 residues. The CDR3, as DNA: TGTGCCAGCAGTCCCGGGACAGGGGACGGGTACGAGCAGTACTTC. Translation: CASSPGTGDGYEQYF.

This chain connects TRBV19 to TRBJ2-5; TRBD2 aligns across 8 bases. The germline gives CDR1 LNHDA, CDR2 SQIVND (reference sequence). Trimming removed 5 bases from V and 5 bases from J; junction bases left unmatched: 16. The length of the CDR3 is 17 residues. CDR3 protein: CASSGLTLSGGRETQYF. CDR3 in DNA: TGTGCCAGTAGTGGGCTAACTCTCAGCGGGGGAAGGGAGACCCAGTACTTC.

This clone was recorded a few times. The V gene is TRBV7-2, the J gene TRBJ2-5, with 8 positions matching TRBD1. The last part of the DNA fits TRBJ2-7 better; the J call may be wrong. Germline values: CDR1 SGHTA, CDR2 FQGNSA. The CDR3 sequence is 15 residues long. The CDR3 sequence is CASSGLTGESYEQYF. CDR3 DNA sequence: TGTGCCAGCAGTGGGCTGACAGGGGAAAGCTACGAGCAGTACTTC.

The chain carries TRBV5-1 and TRBJ1-1, with TRBD1 as a possible D gene (6 bases). The CDR3 totals 14 residues. V was trimmed by 4 bases and J by 0 bases, leaving 10 bases between them. Germline lookup yields CDR1 SGHRS and CDR2 YFSETQ. Here the CDR3 reads CASSPGHMNTEAFF. For the CDR3, the DNA is TGCGCCAGCAGCCCGGGACATATGAACACTGAAGCTTTCTTT.

This clone is a singleton in its sample. The CDR3 loop is CASSWEGDGEQYF. The CDR3 DNA reads as TGTGCCAGCAGTTGGGAGGGGGATGGCGAGCAGTACTTC. The chain employs TRBV28 and TRBJ2-7; tentatively, D is TRBD2 (7 bases). Trimming stripped 4 bases from V and 6 bases from J, with 13 bases between. CDR3 length equals 13 residues. The germline V gene encodes CDR1 MDHEN and CDR2 SYDVKM.

V usage is TRBV21-1 and J usage is TRBJ2-5; the table calls TRBD1, which could not be checked here. TRBV21-1 is a pseudogene segment. The CDR3 contains 13 residues. The CDR3 DNA reads TGTGCCAGCAGCGGCAGGGTTCTGGAGACCCAGTACTTC. This sequence encodes CASSGRVLETQYF.